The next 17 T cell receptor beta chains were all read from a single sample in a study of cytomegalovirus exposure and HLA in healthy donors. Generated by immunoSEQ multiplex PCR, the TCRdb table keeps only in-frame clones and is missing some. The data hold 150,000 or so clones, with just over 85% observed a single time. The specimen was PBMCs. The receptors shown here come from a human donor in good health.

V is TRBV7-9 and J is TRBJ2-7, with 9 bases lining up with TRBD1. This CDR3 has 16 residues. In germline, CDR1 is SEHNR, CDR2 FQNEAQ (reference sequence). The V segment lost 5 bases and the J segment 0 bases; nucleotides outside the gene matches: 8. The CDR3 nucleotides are TGTGCCAGCAGCCCGGGGGACAGGGCGAACTCCTACGAGCAGTACTTC. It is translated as CASSPGDRANSYEQYF.

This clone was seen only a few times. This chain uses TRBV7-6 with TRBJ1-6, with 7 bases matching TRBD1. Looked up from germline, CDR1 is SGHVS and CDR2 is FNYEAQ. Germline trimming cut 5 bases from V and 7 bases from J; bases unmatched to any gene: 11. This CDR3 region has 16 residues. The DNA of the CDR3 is TGTGCCAGCAGCGCTCGGACCGGGACAGAGAATTCACCCCTCCACTTT. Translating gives CASSARTGTENSPLHF.

CDR3 loop: CASSQRDREGQPQHF. The CDR3 DNA reads TGCGCCAGCAGCCAACGGGACAGGGAGGGTCAGCCCCAGCATTTT. The chain employs TRBV4-1 and TRBJ1-5; 9 nucleotides line up with TRBD1. CDR3 length: 15 amino acids. Losses at the gene ends were 2 bases for V and 6 bases for J; bases not matched to a gene: 5. Germline V lookup: CDR1 MGHRA, CDR2 YSYEKL.

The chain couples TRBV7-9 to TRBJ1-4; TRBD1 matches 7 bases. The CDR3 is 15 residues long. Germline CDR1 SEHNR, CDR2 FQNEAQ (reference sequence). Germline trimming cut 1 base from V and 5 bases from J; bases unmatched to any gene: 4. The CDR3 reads CASSLGGTENEKLFF. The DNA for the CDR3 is TGTGCCAGCAGCTTAGGGGGGACAGAAAATGAAAAACTGTTTTTT.

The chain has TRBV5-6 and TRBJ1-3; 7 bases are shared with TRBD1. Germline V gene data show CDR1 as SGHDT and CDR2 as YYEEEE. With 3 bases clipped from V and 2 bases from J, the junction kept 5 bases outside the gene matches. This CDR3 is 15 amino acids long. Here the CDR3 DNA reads TGTGCCAGCAGCTGGACAGGCTCAACTGGAAACACCATATATTTT. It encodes CASSWTGSTGNTIYF. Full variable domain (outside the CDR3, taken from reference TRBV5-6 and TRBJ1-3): DAGVTQSPTHLIKTRGQQVTLRCSPKSGHDTVSWYQQALGQGPQFIFQYYEEEERQRGNFPDRFSGHQFPNYSSELNVNALLLGDSALYLCASSWTGSTGNTIYFGEGSWLTVV.

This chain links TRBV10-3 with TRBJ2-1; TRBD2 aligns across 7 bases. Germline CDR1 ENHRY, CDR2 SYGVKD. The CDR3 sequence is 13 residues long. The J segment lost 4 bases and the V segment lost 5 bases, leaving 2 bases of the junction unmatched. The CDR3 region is CAISREGYNEQFF. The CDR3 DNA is TGTGCCATCAGTAGGGAGGGTTACAATGAGCAGTTCTTC.

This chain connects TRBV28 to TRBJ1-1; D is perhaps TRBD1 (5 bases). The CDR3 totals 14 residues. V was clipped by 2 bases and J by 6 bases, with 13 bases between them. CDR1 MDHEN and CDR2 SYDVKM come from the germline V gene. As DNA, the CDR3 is TGTGCCAGCAGTTTAGGGTTCAGGGTGTCTGAAGCTTTCTTT. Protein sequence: CASSLGFRVSEAFF. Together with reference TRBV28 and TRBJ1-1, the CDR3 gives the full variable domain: DVKVTQSSRYLVKRTGEKVFLECVQDMDHENMFWYRQDPGLGLRLIYFSYDVKMKEKGDIPEGYSVSREKKERFSLILESASTNQTSMYLCASSLGFRVSEAFFGQGTRLTVV.

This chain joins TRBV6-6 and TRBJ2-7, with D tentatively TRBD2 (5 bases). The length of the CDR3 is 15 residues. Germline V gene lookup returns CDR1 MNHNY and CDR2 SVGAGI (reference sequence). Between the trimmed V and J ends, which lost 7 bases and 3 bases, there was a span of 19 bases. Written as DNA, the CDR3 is TGTGCCAGCAACACGGACTCGAACAGTGTCTACGAGCAGTACTTC. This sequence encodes CASNTDSNSVYEQYF.

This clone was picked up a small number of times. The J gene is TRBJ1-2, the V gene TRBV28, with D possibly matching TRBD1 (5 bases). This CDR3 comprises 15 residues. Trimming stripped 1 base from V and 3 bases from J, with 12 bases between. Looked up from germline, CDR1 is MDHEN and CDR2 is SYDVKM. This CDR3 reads CASSLSGHLYYGYTF. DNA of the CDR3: TGTGCCAGCAGTTTATCAGGGCATCTCTACTATGGCTACACCTTC.

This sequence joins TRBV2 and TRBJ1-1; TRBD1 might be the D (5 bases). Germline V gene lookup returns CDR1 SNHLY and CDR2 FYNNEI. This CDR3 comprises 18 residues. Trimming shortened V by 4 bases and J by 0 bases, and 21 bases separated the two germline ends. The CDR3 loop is CASSGEGTPRPLNTEAFF. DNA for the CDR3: TGTGCCAGCAGTGGCGAAGGGACTCCTCGCCCATTGAACACTGAAGCTTTCTTT.

CDR3 in amino acids: CASTRTFARNQPQHF. CDR3 coding DNA: TGTGCCAGCACCCGGACATTCGCACGAAATCAGCCCCAGCATTTT. This chain joins TRBV28 and TRBJ1-5; TRBD1 might be the D (5 bases). The CDR3 spans 15 residues. Germline V CDR1 and CDR2: MDHEN, SYDVKM. V dropped 7 bases and J dropped 4 bases, with 17 bases sitting between them.

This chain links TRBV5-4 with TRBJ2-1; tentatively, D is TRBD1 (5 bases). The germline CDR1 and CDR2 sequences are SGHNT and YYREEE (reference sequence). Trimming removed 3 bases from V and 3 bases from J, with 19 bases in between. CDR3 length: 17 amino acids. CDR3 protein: CASSSRANSMYYNEQFF. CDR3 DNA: TGTGCCAGCAGCTCCAGGGCCAATTCTATGTACTACAATGAGCAGTTCTTC.

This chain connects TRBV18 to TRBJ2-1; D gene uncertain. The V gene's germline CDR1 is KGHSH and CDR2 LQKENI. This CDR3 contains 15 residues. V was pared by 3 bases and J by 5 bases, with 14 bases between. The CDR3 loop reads CASSPYQNYNNEQFF. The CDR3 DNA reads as TGTGCCAGCTCACCCTACCAAAACTACAACAATGAGCAGTTCTTC.

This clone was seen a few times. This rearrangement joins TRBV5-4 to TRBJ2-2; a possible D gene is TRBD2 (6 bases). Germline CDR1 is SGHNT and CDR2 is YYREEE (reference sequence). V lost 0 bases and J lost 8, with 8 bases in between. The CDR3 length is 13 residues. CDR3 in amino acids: CASSLAGTGELFF. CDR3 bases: TGTGCCAGCAGCTTGGCAGGGACTGGGGAGCTGTTTTTT. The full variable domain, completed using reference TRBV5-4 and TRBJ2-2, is ETGVTQSPTHLIKTRGQQVTLRCSSQSGHNTVSWYQQALGQGPQFIFQYYREEENGRGNFPPRFSGLQFPNYSSELNVNALELDDSALYLCASSLAGTGELFFGEGSRLTVL.

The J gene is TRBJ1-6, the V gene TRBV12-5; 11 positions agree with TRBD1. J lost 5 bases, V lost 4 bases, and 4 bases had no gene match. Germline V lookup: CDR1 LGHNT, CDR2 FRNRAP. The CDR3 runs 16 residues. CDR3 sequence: CASGWGDRGDNSPLHF. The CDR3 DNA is TGTGCTAGTGGTTGGGGGGACAGGGGGGATAATTCACCCCTCCACTTT.

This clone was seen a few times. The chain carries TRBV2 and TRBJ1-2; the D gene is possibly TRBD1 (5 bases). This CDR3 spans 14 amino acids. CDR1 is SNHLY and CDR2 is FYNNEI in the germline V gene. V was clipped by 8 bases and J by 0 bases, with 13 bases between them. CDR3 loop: CASRLDRSNYGYTF. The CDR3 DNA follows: TGTGCCAGCCGACTAGACAGATCTAACTATGGCTACACCTTC.

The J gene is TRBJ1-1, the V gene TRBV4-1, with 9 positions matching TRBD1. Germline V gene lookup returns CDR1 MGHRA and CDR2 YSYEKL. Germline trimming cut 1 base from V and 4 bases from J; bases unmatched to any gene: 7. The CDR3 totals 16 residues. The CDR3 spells CASSQGFKGQGTEAFF. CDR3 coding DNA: TGCGCCAGCAGCCAAGGATTTAAGGGACAGGGCACTGAAGCTTTCTTT.